Each of the 4 T cell receptor beta chains below was sequenced from the same sample in a study of blood T cell repertoires in COVID-19. Only in-frame clones appear in the TCRdb table, and some are missing; sequencing was by immunoSEQ multiplex PCR. Here the sample spans around 140,000 clones, 84% being singletons. What was sequenced was peripheral blood. Receptors were obtained from a human donor in a cohort sampled during active COVID-19.

The V gene is TRBV6-5, the J gene TRBJ1-1; no firm D call. This CDR3 comprises 10 residues. V was shortened by 7 bases and J by 11 bases, with 11 bases between the two germline ends. CDR1 is MNHEY, CDR2 SVGAGI, per germline. In DNA, the CDR3 is TGTGCCAGCATGGCGGGTAGGGCTTTCTTT. This sequence encodes CASMAGRAFF.

V and J are TRBV23-1 and TRBJ2-5; possibly TRBD2 for D (5 bases). TRBV23-1 falls under the ORF class, with uncertain function. The length of the CDR3 is 13 residues. The V gene lost 2 bases and the J gene lost 2 bases, with 6 bases spanning the gap. CDR3 loop: CASSQGGQETQYF. CDR3 DNA: TGCGCCAGCAGTCAAGGAGGTCAAGAGACCCAGTACTTC.

This rearrangement joins TRBV18 to TRBJ1-4, with TRBD1 matching over 8 bases. Germline values: CDR1 KGHSH, CDR2 LQKENI. V dropped 3 bases and J dropped 3; count of bases not matched to a gene: 6. The CDR3 has 16 amino acids. The CDR3 DNA reads TGTGCCAGCTCACCGGGCAACAGGGGGTCTAATGAAAAACTGTTTTTT. It specifies CASSPGNRGSNEKLFF. The whole variable domain, remainder taken from reference TRBV18 and TRBJ1-4, is NAGVMQNPRHLVRRRGQEARLRCSPMKGHSHVYWYRQLPEEGLKFMVYLQKENIIDESGMPKERFSAEFPKEGPSILRIQQVVRGDSAAYFCASSPGNRGSNEKLFFGSGTQLSVL.

The V call is TRBV9, the J call TRBJ2-7; 9 bases agree with TRBD1. Germline CDR1 and CDR2: SGDLS and YYNGEE. Germline trimming cut 3 bases from V and 2 bases from J; bases unmatched to any gene: 9. CDR3 length equals 16 residues. In nucleotides, the CDR3 is TGTGCCAGCAGCGCGACCGGGACAGGGAGGCCCTACGAGCAGTACTTC. Protein: CASSATGTGRPYEQYF.